The sequence of this T cell receptor beta chain was determined in a study of molecular identifiers for immune sequencing clone quantification. TCRdb reanalysed the PCR reads using MiXCR and keeps one entry per CDR3 protein. The sample consists of 400,000 to 600,000 distinct CDR3 sequences, around 23% of them appearing once. The sequencing input was naive CD8+ T cells from blood, with Jurkat cell RNA spiked in. Subset in this sample: FACS-sorted CD8+CD4-CCR7+CD45RA+ naive T cells. The TCR comes from a human donor in good health. Some libraries in this study had Jurkat cell RNA spiked in.

The CDR3 protein is CASSEPQTAEAFF. In DNA, the CDR3 is TGTGCCAGCAGTGAACCGCAAACCGCTGAAGCTTTCTTT. The rearrangement uses TRBV25-1 and TRBJ1-1, with D unclear. The CDR3 is 13 residues long. The ends were cut back, 2 bases at V and 6 bases at J, with 10 bases in the middle. Germline V gene data show CDR1 as MGHDK and CDR2 as SYGVNS.